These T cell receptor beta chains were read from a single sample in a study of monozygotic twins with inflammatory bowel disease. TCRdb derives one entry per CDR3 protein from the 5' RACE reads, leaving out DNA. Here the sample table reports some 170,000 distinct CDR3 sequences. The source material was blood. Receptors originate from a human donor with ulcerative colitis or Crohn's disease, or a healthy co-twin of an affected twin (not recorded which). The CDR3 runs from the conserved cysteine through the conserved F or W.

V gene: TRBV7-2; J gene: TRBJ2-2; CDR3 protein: CASSLTEYTGELFF
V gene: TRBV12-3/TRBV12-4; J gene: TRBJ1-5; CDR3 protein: CASRVGTLGQPQHF
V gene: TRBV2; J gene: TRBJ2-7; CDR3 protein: CASSATSANTYEQYF
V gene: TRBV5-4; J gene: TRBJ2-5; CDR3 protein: CASSEVGLQETQYF
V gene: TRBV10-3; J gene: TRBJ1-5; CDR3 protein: CAISGQGGQPQHF
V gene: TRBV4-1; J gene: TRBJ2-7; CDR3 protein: CASGIPGTPQPSYEQYF
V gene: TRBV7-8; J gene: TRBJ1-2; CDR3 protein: CASSPTRQGHGYTF
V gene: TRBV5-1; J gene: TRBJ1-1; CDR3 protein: CASSLSRQIVGTEAFF
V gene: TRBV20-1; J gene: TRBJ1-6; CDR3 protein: CSARFGGSYNSPLHF
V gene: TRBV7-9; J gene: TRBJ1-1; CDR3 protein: CASSLGGSSYEAFF
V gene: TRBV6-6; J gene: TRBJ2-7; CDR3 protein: CASRVLAGKYEQYF
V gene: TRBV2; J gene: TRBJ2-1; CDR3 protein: CASRGTSGSNEQFF
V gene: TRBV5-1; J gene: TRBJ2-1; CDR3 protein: CASSFLGSGSSYNEQFF
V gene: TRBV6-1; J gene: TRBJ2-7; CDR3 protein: CASTIWSAGGVDEQYF
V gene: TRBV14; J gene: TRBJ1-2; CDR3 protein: CASGVSGIGYTF
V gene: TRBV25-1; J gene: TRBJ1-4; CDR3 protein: CASSDHTFNEKLFF
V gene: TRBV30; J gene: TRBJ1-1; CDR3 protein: CAWSGQGAEAFF
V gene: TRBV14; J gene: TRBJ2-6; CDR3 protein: CASRSGTVNVLTF
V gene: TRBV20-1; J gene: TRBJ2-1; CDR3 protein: CSANAGRGSYNEQFF
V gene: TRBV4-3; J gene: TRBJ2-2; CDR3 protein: CASSQGAMVLAGVTGELFF
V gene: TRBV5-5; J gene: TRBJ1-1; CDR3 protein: CASSSNTAGGNTEAFF
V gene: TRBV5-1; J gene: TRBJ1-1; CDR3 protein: CASGQDFTLDYTEAFF
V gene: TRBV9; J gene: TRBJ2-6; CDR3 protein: CASSKGQGLLSGANVLTF
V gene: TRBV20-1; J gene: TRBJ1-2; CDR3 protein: CSARTWTDGYTF
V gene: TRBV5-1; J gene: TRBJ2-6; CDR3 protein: CATRTGGLSGANVLTF
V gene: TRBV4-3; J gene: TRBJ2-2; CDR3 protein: CASSQDEVGELFF
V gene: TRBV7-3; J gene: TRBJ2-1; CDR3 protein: CASSLDRSYNEQFF
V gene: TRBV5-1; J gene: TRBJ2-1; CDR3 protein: CASSLGASGSASYNEQFF
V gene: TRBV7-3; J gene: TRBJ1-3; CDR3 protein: CASSTYSGNTIYF
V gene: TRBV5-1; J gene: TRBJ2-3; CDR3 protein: CASSPGVAGSTDTQYF
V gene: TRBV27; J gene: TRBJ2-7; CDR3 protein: CASSITGVNYEQYF
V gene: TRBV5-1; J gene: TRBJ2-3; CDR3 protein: CASRPGLTTDTQYF
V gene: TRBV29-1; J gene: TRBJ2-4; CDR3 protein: CSVVVAKNIQYF
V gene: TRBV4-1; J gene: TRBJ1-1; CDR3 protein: CASSPPEALGATAFF
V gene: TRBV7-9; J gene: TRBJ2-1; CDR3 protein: CASSLGAGPYNEQFF
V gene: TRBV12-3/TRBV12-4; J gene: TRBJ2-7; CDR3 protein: CASIPSGQGSYEQYF
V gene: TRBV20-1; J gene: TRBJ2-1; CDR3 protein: CSALEGIYNEQFF
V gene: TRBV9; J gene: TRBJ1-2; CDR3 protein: CASSVGSGDNYGYTF
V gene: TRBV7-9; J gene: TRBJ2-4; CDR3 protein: CASSFGLAKNIQYF
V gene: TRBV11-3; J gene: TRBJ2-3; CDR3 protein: CASSYPDTDTQYF
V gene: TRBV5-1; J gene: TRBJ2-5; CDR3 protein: CASSLGGLDSGGKTQYF
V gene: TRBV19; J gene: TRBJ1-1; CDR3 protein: CASSPQGANTEAFF
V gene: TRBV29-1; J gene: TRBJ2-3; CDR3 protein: CSGLLSTDTQYF
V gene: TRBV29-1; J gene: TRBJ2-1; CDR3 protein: CSADRDRGRNEQFF
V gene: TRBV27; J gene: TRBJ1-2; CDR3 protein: CASSSAGWRNYGYTF
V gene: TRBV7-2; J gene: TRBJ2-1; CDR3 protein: CASSLGGRPEQFF
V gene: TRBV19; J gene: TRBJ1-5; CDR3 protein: CASSRDYSNQPQHF
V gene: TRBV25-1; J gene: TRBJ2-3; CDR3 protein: CASSYGGGTDTQYF